Sequencing of this T cell receptor beta chain was carried out in a study of human T cells and chemical hapten exposure. Study details: Patients' scalps got diphenylcyclopropenone weekly throughout the roughly 25-week study.

At least ten counts were recorded for this clonotype. The CDR3 is made up of 13 amino acids. V gave up 2 bases and J gave up 2 bases, with 9 bases separating them. Per the germline V gene, CDR1 is GTSNPN and CDR2 is SVGIG (reference sequence). Each CDR3 protein gets one entry after TCRdb re-called the RACE reads with MiXCR. This sample carries about 380,000 distinct CDR3 sequences, less than 6.5% of them seen once, and the ten largest clones take around 2.6%. Time point: pre-sensitization, week 0. Treatment defined: therapeutic diphenylcyclopropenone sensitization with weekly scalp DPC. The TCR was taken from a woman between 45 and 60 years old with alopecia areata. Some clones in this sample may be carry-over from other donors' samples. Sequenced here: whole blood, sampled in connection with sensitization to the hapten diphenylcyclopropenone (DPC). The chain has TRBV30 and TRBJ2-5; D is ambiguous. The DNA for the CDR3 is TGTGCCTGGAGTCCGGCTCATCAAGAGACCCAGTACTTC. It specifies CAWSPAHQETQYF.